The 25 T cell receptor beta chains listed next were all sequenced from one sample in a study of long-term antiretroviral therapy in people with HIV. The libraries were made with immunoSEQ v3.0 at survey level. Repertoires were generated with immunoSEQ multiplex PCR, while TCRdb's copy carries only in-frame clones and drops some. This table has 30,000 or so clones, less than 90% appearing once. The sequencing here drew on unsorted PBMCs, taken 0.4 years after starting antiretroviral therapy. These receptors all stem from a man in his late teens or twenties with HIV.

The chain combines TRBV28 with TRBJ2-1; D unclear. The germline V gene encodes CDR1 MDHEN and CDR2 SYDVKM. The V end was cut by 5 bases, the J end by 8 bases, with 13 bases between. The CDR3 length is 13 residues. DNA of the CDR3: TGTGCCAGCAGTCCCGACCGCTGGGATGAGCAGTTCTTC. Amino acids: CASSPDRWDEQFF.

This clone turned up a few times. The rearrangement links TRBV19 to TRBJ2-7; D possibly corresponds to TRBD1 (6 bases). Trimming removed 5 bases at V and 4 bases at J, with 18 bases between. The CDR3 is 15 residues long. Per germline, CDR1 LNHDA and CDR2 SQIVND (reference sequence). This CDR3 is CASSVAGVTEYEQYF. The CDR3 DNA is TGTGCCAGTAGTGTGGCAGGGGTGACTGAGTACGAGCAGTACTTC.

The chain uses TRBV25-1 and TRBJ1-4; D call uncertain. This CDR3 region has 14 residues. Trimming stripped 0 bases from V and 5 bases from J, with 7 bases between. Looked up from germline, CDR1 is MGHDK and CDR2 is SYGVNS. CDR3 sequence (DNA): TGTGCCAGCAGTGAATACGGATTGAATGAAAAACTGTTTTTT. It is translated as CASSEYGLNEKLFF.

The rearrangement links TRBV7-2 to TRBJ2-7; D gene unclear. V gave up 4 bases and J gave up 0 bases, with 10 bases separating them. The CDR3 is 14 residues long. Germline CDR1 and CDR2: SGHTA and FQGNSA. DNA for the CDR3: TGTGCCAGCAGCTCCTCAGGATACTCCTACGAGCAGTACTTC. It codes for CASSSSGYSYEQYF.

This sequence joins TRBV4-2 and TRBJ2-7; TRBD1 agrees at 9 bases. V lost 7 bases and J lost 1; bases outside the gene matches: 8. Germline lookup yields CDR1 LGHNA and CDR2 YNFKEQ. The CDR3 is 15 residues long. CDR3 in amino acids: CASTYQTGGSYEQYF. CDR3 DNA: TGTGCCAGCACATACCAGACAGGGGGGTCCTACGAGCAGTACTTC.

This sequence joins TRBV28 and TRBJ2-1; 10 bases align to TRBD2. The V gene's germline CDR1 is MDHEN and CDR2 SYDVKM. This CDR3 is 15 amino acids long. The junction had 11 bases not matched to a gene; V was cut back by 6 bases and J by 9 bases. This chain's CDR3 is CASSRMLAGVSEQFF. Here the CDR3 DNA reads TGTGCCAGCAGCCGAATGCTAGCGGGAGTAAGTGAGCAGTTCTTC.

In this sample, this clone turned up a few times. The rearrangement joins TRBV19 to TRBJ2-7, with 7 bases identical to TRBD2. The CDR3 is 12 amino acids. Germline V gives CDR1 LNHDA, CDR2 SQIVND (reference sequence). The V segment lost 3 bases and the J segment 7 bases; nucleotides outside the gene matches: 3. CDR3: CASSMPGREQYF. CDR3 DNA sequence: TGTGCCAGTAGTATGCCCGGGAGGGAGCAGTACTTC.

The V and J genes are TRBV7-6 and TRBJ2-2, with D tentatively TRBD1 (6 bases). Trimming shortened V by 5 bases and J by 2 bases, and 12 bases separated the two germline ends. The germline gives CDR1 SGHVS, CDR2 FNYEAQ. The CDR3 is made up of 15 amino acids. The CDR3 loop is CASSPRTANTGELFF. The CDR3 DNA is TGTGCCAGCAGCCCCCGGACAGCCAACACCGGGGAGCTGTTTTTT.

This chain links TRBV5-6 with TRBJ2-7; unclear D gene. From germline, CDR1 is SGHDT and CDR2 YYEEEE. Trimming took off 0 bases at V and 0 bases at J, with 7 bases between the two ends. The CDR3 totals 14 residues. The CDR3 DNA follows: TGTGCCAGCAGCTTGGAGGGTAGCTCCTACGAGCAGTACTTC. As protein: CASSLEGSSYEQYF.

J is TRBJ1-1 and V is TRBV7-8, with 8 bases aligning to TRBD1. The trim removed 7 bases at V and 0 bases at J, leaving 4 bases unmatched. CDR1 and CDR2 (germline): SGHVS, FQNEAQ. The CDR3 runs to 14 residues. The DNA of the CDR3 is TGTGCCAGCAACCGACAGGGGATGAACACTGAAGCTTTCTTT. Amino acids: CASNRQGMNTEAFF.

The V and J genes are TRBV6-1 and TRBJ2-7; D is unclear. The germline gives CDR1 MNHNS, CDR2 SASEGT. V was cut by 0 bases and J by 1 base, with 10 bases left in between. There are 15 residues in the CDR3. The CDR3 DNA is TGTGCCAGCAGTGAAGCCCCGGGCGGATCCTACGAGCAGTACTTC. It encodes CASSEAPGGSYEQYF.

The V call is TRBV9, the J call TRBJ2-7; D is unresolved. V was trimmed by 0 bases and J by 2 bases, leaving 9 bases between them. The CDR3 is 14 residues long. Germline V gene data show CDR1 as SGDLS and CDR2 as YYNGEE. In DNA, the CDR3 is TGTGCCAGCAGCGTAGAGGCCTGGGCCTACGAGCAGTACTTC. It translates to CASSVEAWAYEQYF.

The chain has TRBV28 and TRBJ2-1, with TRBD2 identical over 7 bases. V was clipped by 6 bases and J by 3 bases; unmatched bases: 8. The CDR3 length is 15 residues. The V gene's germline CDR1 is MDHEN and CDR2 SYDVKM. The CDR3 loop reads CASSPELARYNEQFF. CDR3 nucleotide sequence: TGTGCCAGCAGCCCTGAACTAGCGCGCTACAATGAGCAGTTCTTC.

J is TRBJ1-6 and V is TRBV5-5; D unclear. The CDR3 sequence is 17 residues long. V shed 4 bases and J shed 7 bases, with 21 bases lying between them. Germline CDR1 reads SGHKS; CDR2 reads YYEKEE (reference sequence). DNA of the CDR3: TGTGCCAGCAGCCTCCGCGAAGGGCTCACACCGAATTCACCCCTCCACTTT. Protein product: CASSLREGLTPNSPLHF.

The rearrangement joins TRBV12-5 to TRBJ1-1; D is unclear. Trimming stripped 4 bases from V and 0 bases from J, with 6 bases between. In germline, CDR1 is LGHNT, CDR2 FRNRAP. The CDR3 sequence is 13 residues long. CDR3 bases: TGTGCTAGTGGTTATAGGGTGAACACTGAAGCTTTCTTT. As protein: CASGYRVNTEAFF.

The V call is TRBV27, the J call TRBJ2-1; TRBD2 is a possible D gene (5 bases). Trimming took off 5 bases at V and 4 bases at J, with 12 bases between the two ends. The CDR3 is 14 residues long. Germline lookup yields CDR1 MNHEY and CDR2 SMNVEV (reference sequence). The CDR3 loop reads CASSGRDPYNEQFF. CDR3 nucleotide sequence: TGTGCCAGCAGTGGTCGGGATCCTTACAATGAGCAGTTCTTC.

The chain carries TRBV5-4 and TRBJ2-1, with 13 nucleotides matching TRBD2. This CDR3 is built from 16 residues. Germline V gene data show CDR1 as SGHNT and CDR2 as YYREEE (reference sequence). The V and J ends lost 4 bases and 2 bases, in that order; junction bases with no gene match: 3. CDR3 sequence reads: CASSVGTSGAYNEQFF. The CDR3 DNA sequence: TGTGCCAGCAGCGTCGGGACTAGCGGGGCCTACAATGAGCAGTTCTTC. The variable domain in full, with the rest retrieved from reference TRBV5-4 and TRBJ2-1, is ETGVTQSPTHLIKTRGQQVTLRCSSQSGHNTVSWYQQALGQGPQFIFQYYREEENGRGNFPPRFSGLQFPNYSSELNVNALELDDSALYLCASSVGTSGAYNEQFFGPGTRLTVL.

V is TRBV6-5 and J is TRBJ1-1; possibly TRBD1 for D (5 bases). Germline assignment: CDR1 MNHEY and CDR2 SVGAGI. The CDR3 sequence is 14 residues long. With 2 bases removed from V and 7 bases from J, the gap between germline ends came to 14 bases. The CDR3 sequence is CASSYQPRDGEAFF. The CDR3 region has the DNA TGTGCCAGCAGTTACCAACCCCGGGACGGTGAAGCTTTCTTT.

This clone was seen only once. V gene TRBV5-4 combines with J gene TRBJ2-3; D uncertain. Per germline, CDR1 SGHNT and CDR2 YYREEE (reference sequence). V was trimmed by 0 bases and J by 5 bases, leaving 10 bases between them. The CDR3 runs 14 residues. The CDR3 reads CASSLEGFEDTQYF. The CDR3 nucleotides read TGTGCCAGCAGCTTGGAAGGGTTCGAAGATACGCAGTATTTT.

The chain recombines TRBV27 with TRBJ2-1, with TRBD1 matching over 7 bases. Germline CDR1 and CDR2: MNHEY and SMNVEV (reference sequence). The J segment lost 6 bases and the V segment lost 5 bases, leaving 13 bases of the junction unmatched. The CDR3 extends over 16 amino acids. CDR3 loop: CASSPFKRQGLNEQFF. DNA of the CDR3: TGTGCCAGCAGTCCGTTTAAGAGACAGGGCCTCAATGAGCAGTTCTTC.

In its sample, this clone was seen once. The CDR3 nucleotides are TGCGCCAGCAGCCCCTCGTTGGGTCCCAGCTCCTACAATGAGCAGTTCTTC. This codes for CASSPSLGPSSYNEQFF. V and J are TRBV5-1 and TRBJ2-1; D is uncertain. Germline loops: CDR1 SGHRS, CDR2 YFSETQ. Trimming left V 4 bases short and J 0 bases short, with 17 bases between. The CDR3 is 17 amino acids.

The J gene is TRBJ2-3, the V gene TRBV9; D is perhaps TRBD1 or TRBD2 (5 bases each). CDR1 and CDR2 (germline): SGDLS, YYNGEE. Trimming removed 0 bases at V and 3 bases at J, with 11 bases between. The length of the CDR3 is 15 residues. CDR3 region: CASSVAGSRTDTQYF. The CDR3, as DNA: TGTGCCAGCAGCGTAGCAGGGAGTCGGACAGATACGCAGTATTTT.

This rearrangement joins TRBV4-1 to TRBJ2-7, with D uncertain. The CDR3 has 14 amino acids. The V gene's germline CDR1 is MGHRA and CDR2 YSYEKL. V dropped 1 base and J dropped 2 bases, with 9 bases sitting between them. Here the CDR3 reads CASSQVVGTYEQYF. The CDR3 DNA is TGCGCCAGCAGCCAAGTCGTAGGAACCTACGAGCAGTACTTC.

The genes are TRBV15 and TRBJ2-7; TRBD1 is a possible D gene (7 bases). The CDR3 spans 17 residues. The germline gives CDR1 LNHNV, CDR2 YYDKDF (reference sequence). V was shortened by 0 bases and J by 3 bases, with 18 bases between the two germline ends. The CDR3 nucleotides read TGTGCCACCAGCAGAGAGAGGGGGCGAGGAGGGAACTACGAGCAGTACTTC. It encodes CATSRERGRGGNYEQYF.

V and J are TRBV5-4 and TRBJ1-1; TRBD1 is a possible D gene (6 bases). Trimming left V 6 bases short and J 1 base short, with 16 bases between. The CDR3 sequence is 15 residues long. The germline gives CDR1 SGHNT, CDR2 YYREEE (reference sequence). The CDR3 reads CASNPLGRGNTEAFF. The CDR3 nucleotides are TGTGCCAGCAATCCCTTGGGCAGGGGGAACACTGAAGCTTTCTTT.